This T cell receptor beta chain was found in a study of T cell repertoires in cytomegalovirus infection. Study context: Public TCR beta signatures indicated both CMV infection and matching HLA type.

TCRdb re-called the reads through MiXCR, storing one row per CDR3 protein. The sample includes approximately 270,000 distinct CDR3 sequences, less than 25% seen only once; the top ten take under 25%. Ten or more counts support this clonotype. Its cognate antigen is unknown. This CDR3 contains 15 residues. Germline values: CDR1 SGHVS, CDR2 FQNEAQ. V lost 7 bases, J lost 5 bases, and 8 bases stayed unmatched. The material was cultured PBMCs, obtained from culture after CMV antigen stimulation. The chain employs TRBV7-8 and TRBJ2-3, with 11 bases aligning to TRBD2. The source of this sequence is a human donor in good health (CMV status not recorded). Some clones in this sample may be carry-over from other donors' samples. The CDR3 spells CASNSGRAGGDTQYF. CDR3 nucleotide sequence: TGTGCCAGCAATAGCGGGAGGGCCGGCGGAGATACGCAGTATTTT.